This is a list of T cell receptor beta chains from one sample in a study of cytomegalovirus exposure and HLA in healthy donors. Sequencing was performed with immunoSEQ multiplex PCR; in TCRdb, only in-frame clones are kept and a portion is missing. The data hold 180,000 or so clones, with 77% observed a single time. Sample: PBMCs. Every receptor here comes from a man younger than 35 in good health and CMV-seronegative. Each CDR3 is given with its conserved first and last residue. A D gene is named only where the DNA matches it firmly. Clone size, where shown, is once, few, many, or a class for clones that have expanded.

CDR3 protein | CDR3 DNA | J gene | V gene | D gene | clone size
CASSQDGEGPYEQYF | TGCGCCAGCAGCCAAGATGGGGAGGGTCCCTACGAGCAGTACTTC | TRBJ2-7 | TRBV4-3 | TRBD2 | -
CASSAQKPGLAGVEETQYF | TGTGCCAGCAGCGCACAGAAACCGGGACTAGCGGGAGTTGAAGAGACCCAGTACTTC | TRBJ2-5 | TRBV9 | TRBD2 | -
CASSPLAGGSYEQYF | TGTGCCAGCAGCCCACTAGCGGGGGGCTCCTACGAGCAGTACTTC | TRBJ2-7 | TRBV7-2 | TRBD2 | -
CSVEVVARGRSYEQYF | TGCAGCGTTGAAGTCGTCGCCAGGGGACGCTCCTACGAGCAGTACTTC | TRBJ2-7 | TRBV29-1 | - | -
CASSLEWGGTQYF | TGTGCCAGCAGCTTGGAATGGGGGGGTACGCAGTATTTT | TRBJ2-3 | TRBV5-5 | TRBD2 | -
CAWGGTGGRHGYTF | TGTGCCTGGGGTGGGACAGGGGGGAGACATGGCTACACCTTC | TRBJ1-2 | TRBV30 | TRBD1 | -
CASSRLAGGPGEETQYF | TGTGCCAGCTCACGGCTAGCGGGGGGGCCGGGAGAAGAGACCCAGTACTTC | TRBJ2-5 | TRBV18 | TRBD2 | -
CASARYQETQYF | TGCGCCAGCGCCCGGTACCAAGAGACCCAGTACTTC | TRBJ2-5 | TRBV5-1 | - | few
CASRGGIGMNTEAFF | TGCGCCAGCAGGGGGGGGATAGGCATGAACACTGAAGCTTTCTTT | TRBJ1-1 | TRBV4-1 | - | -
CASSLGLVSSGNTIYF | TGTGCCAGCAGCTTAGGTTTGGTCAGCTCTGGAAACACCATATATTTT | TRBJ1-3 | TRBV7-6 | - | -
CAWSRHSNQPQHF | TGTGCCTGGAGTAGACATAGCAATCAGCCCCAGCATTTT | TRBJ1-5 | TRBV30 | - | -
CASSLALGTPENEQYF | TGTGCCAGCAGTTTAGCACTAGGGACTCCCGAGAACGAGCAGTACTTC | TRBJ2-7 | TRBV27 | - | -
CASSSSLRAGYGYTF | TGTGCCAGCAGTTCATCGTTAAGGGCGGGCTATGGCTACACCTTC | TRBJ1-2 | TRBV27 | - | -
CASSQLLGPGELFF | TGCGCCAGCAGCCAACTCCTCGGTCCCGGGGAGCTGTTTTTT | TRBJ2-2 | TRBV4-1 | - | few
CASSFPTGLNTEAFF | TGTGCCAGCAGCTTCCCGACAGGCCTGAACACTGAAGCTTTCTTT | TRBJ1-1 | TRBV7-6 | - | -
CASTWTQGRTETQYF | TGCGCCAGCACCTGGACGCAGGGGAGAACAGAGACCCAGTACTTC | TRBJ2-5 | TRBV5-1 | - | -
CASSLGAQRGMETQYF | TGTGCCAGCAGCTTGGGTGCCCAGCGGGGTATGGAGACCCAGTACTTC | TRBJ2-5 | TRBV5-4 | TRBD2 | -
CATRDTVISPLHF | TGTGCCACCCGGGACACAGTCATTTCACCCCTCCACTTT | TRBJ1-6 | TRBV6-5 | - | few
CASSSTPGTVGQPQHF | TGTGCCAGCAGTTCAACGCCCGGGACAGTAGGACAGCCCCAGCATTTT | TRBJ1-5 | TRBV6-6 | TRBD1 | -
CAWSVGTGIYQPQHF | TGTGCCTGGAGCGTGGGCACAGGGATTTATCAGCCCCAGCATTTT | TRBJ1-5 | TRBV30 | - | -
CASSSEGAYEKLFF | TGTGCCAGCTCGTCGGAGGGGGCGTATGAAAAACTGTTTTTT | TRBJ1-4 | TRBV18 | TRBD1 | -
CASSFSAKETQYF | TGTGCCAGCAGCTTTAGCGCTAAAGAGACCCAGTACTTC | TRBJ2-5 | TRBV7-6 | - | -
CASSPPRSGGPSNEQFF | TGTGCCAGCAGTCCCCCGCGTAGCGGGGGGCCCAGTAATGAGCAGTTCTTC | TRBJ2-1 | TRBV25-1 | TRBD2 | -
CASSLVGQGANEQFF | TGCGCCAGCAGCTTGGTCGGGCAGGGGGCGAATGAGCAGTTCTTC | TRBJ2-1 | TRBV5-1 | TRBD1 | -
CASSFPRDRDIPRYGYTF | TGTGCCAGCAGCTTTCCCCGAGACAGGGACATTCCTAGATATGGCTACACCTTC | TRBJ1-2 | TRBV7-2 | TRBD1 | -
CASSSGTSSYNEQFF | TGTGCCAGCTCTAGCGGGACTAGCTCCTACAATGAGCAGTTCTTC | TRBJ2-1 | TRBV2 | TRBD2 | -